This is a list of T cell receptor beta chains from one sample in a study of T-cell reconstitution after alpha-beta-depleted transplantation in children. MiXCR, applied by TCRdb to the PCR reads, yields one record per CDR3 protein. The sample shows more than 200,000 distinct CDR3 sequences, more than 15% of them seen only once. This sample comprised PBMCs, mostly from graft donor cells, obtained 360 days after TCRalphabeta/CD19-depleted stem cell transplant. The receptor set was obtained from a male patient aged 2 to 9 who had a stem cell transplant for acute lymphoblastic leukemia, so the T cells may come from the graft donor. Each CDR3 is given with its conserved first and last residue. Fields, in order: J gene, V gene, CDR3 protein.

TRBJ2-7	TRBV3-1	CASSQDPGQIEQYF
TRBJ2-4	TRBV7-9	CASSFRESLAKNIQYF
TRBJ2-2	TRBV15	CATSREYRTEVGELFF
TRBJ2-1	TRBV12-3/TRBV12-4	CASSLVHRRLGGSSYNEQFF
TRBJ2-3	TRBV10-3	CAISEWRRGTQADTQYF
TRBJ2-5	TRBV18	CASSDREEETQYF
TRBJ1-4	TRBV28	CASSPPRQGLMTNEKLFF
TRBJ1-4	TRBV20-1	CSARDRGKGLNEKLFF
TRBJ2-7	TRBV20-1	CSARKDAAYEQYF
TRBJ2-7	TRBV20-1	CSANKVAYEQYF
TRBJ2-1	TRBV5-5	CASSRGTGDHNEQFF
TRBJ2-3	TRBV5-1	CASSMFSTDTQYF
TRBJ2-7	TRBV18	CASSPQGTGTYEQYF